The rows below give T cell receptor beta chains drawn from one sample of a study of blood T cell repertoires in COVID-19. Only in-frame clones appear in the TCRdb table, and some are missing; sequencing was by immunoSEQ multiplex PCR. The table records about 260,000 clones, about nine tenths of them present only once. Source material: PBMCs or T cells enriched from blood (not recorded which). The source is a woman between 40 and 50 years old with acute COVID-19. Both conserved end residues are trimmed from each CDR3. Expanded clones are given a class, and other clones once, few, many or no size at all.

NA	TRBV7-2	TRBJ1-5	ASSLERRQPQH
NA	TRBV27	TRBJ2-7	ASSLKPRFEQY
NA	TRBV6-6	TRBJ1-1	ASSRSSTGHMNTEAF
NA	TRBV28	TRBJ2-1	ASSLGRDPLNEQF
NA	TRBV7-2	TRBJ1-2	ASSPGQGGVYGYT
once	TRBV19	TRBJ1-2	ASRETGGSYGYT
NA	TRBV11-3	TRBJ1-2	ASSPPFPDRGSDGYT
NA	TRBV5-4	TRBJ1-1	ASSLGTRVTEAF
NA	TRBV20-1	TRBJ1-1	SASGTEAF
NA	TRBV7-6	TRBJ1-4	ASSSPGVGSNEKLF
NA	TRBV7-9	TRBJ1-2	ASSLGTGGHGYT
NA	TRBV27	TRBJ1-5	ASGRGRNQPQH
NA	TRBV25-1	TRBJ1-5	ASSELARGQPQH
NA	TRBV2	TRBJ2-2	ASSPGLVGPGELF
NA	TRBV5-8	TRBJ2-3	ASSLTLGLHSTDTQY
NA	TRBV7-2	TRBJ2-3	ASSRLAGAPDTQY
NA	TRBV18	TRBJ2-3	ASSVGPSTDTQY
once	TRBV4-1	TRBJ2-5	ASSQRTGDQETQY